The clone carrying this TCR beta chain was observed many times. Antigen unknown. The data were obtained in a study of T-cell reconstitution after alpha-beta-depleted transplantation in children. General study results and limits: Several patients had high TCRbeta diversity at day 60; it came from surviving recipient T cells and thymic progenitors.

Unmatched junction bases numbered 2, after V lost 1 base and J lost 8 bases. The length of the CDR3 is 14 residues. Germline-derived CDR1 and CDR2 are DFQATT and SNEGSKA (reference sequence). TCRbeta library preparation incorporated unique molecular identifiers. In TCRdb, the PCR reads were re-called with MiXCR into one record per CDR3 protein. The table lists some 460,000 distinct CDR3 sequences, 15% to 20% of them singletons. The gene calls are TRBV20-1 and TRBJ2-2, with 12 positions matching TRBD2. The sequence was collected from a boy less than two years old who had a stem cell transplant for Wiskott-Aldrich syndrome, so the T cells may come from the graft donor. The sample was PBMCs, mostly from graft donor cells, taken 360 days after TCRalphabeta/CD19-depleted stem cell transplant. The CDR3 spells CSARGTSGIGELFF. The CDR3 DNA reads TGCAGTGCTAGAGGGACTAGCGGGATTGGGGAGCTGTTTTTT.